This TCR beta chain was captured in a study of blood T cell repertoires in COVID-19. Study as a whole: Researchers got acute and convalescent COVID-19 samples from the United States, Italy and Spain. PBMCs, B-cell-depleted T cells, or T cells provided the cDNA or gDNA that made up the material.

Germline CDR1 reads MGHRA; CDR2 reads YSYEKL. The CDR3 runs 14 residues. Losses at the gene ends were 4 bases for V and 3 bases for J; bases not matched to a gene: 1. Per the authors' pipeline: Scientists estimated how many nucleated cells there were by amplifying reference gene primers. This table comes from immunoSEQ multiplex PCR, and its TCRdb copy is limited to in-frame clones, with some not included. The V and J calls and the clone size are those of that table, but D and trimming were determined from the DNA. Counted here are almost 50,000 clones, about 83% occurring once; the ten biggest clones make up 1.6%.

V and J are TRBV4-1 and TRBJ2-7, with 12 bases matching TRBD2. This receptor was obtained from a man aged 50-59 years with acute or convalescent COVID-19. The sequenced material came from peripheral blood. The CDR3 coding sequence is TGCGCCAGCAGCCCGGGACTAGCGGGCTACGAGCAGTACTTC. Its translation: CASSPGLAGYEQYF.